One sample yielded the 22 T cell receptor beta chains listed below, sequenced in a study of Tregs in tolerant kidney transplant recipients. The table came from immunoSEQ multiplex PCR; TCRdb's copy has only in-frame clones and leaves some out. The sample comprises about 44,000 clones, roughly 95% of which are singletons, and around 0.35% rests with the top ten. Antigens for these TCRs are unknown. Sample: Tregs from blood cultured with allogeneic cells. All receptors come from a human donor in good health.

The gene calls are TRBV5-3 and TRBJ1-5; the D is unclear. Being an ORF, TRBV5-3 has a function that is uncertain. Trimming removed 4 bases from V and 6 bases from J, with 11 bases in between. CDR3 length equals 13 residues. The CDR3 here is CARSRAPCQPQHF. The CDR3, as DNA: TGTGCCAGAAGCCGTGCCCCGTGTCAGCCCCAGCATTTT.

The chain uses TRBV4-1 and TRBJ1-5; the match to TRBD1 covers 12 bases. V gave up 4 bases and J gave up 5 bases; unmatched junction bases: 6. The germline V gene encodes CDR1 MGHRA and CDR2 YSYEKL. This CDR3 is built from 16 residues. The CDR3 bases are TGCGCCAGCAGCCGCGGAAGGGACAGGGGGCATCAGCCCCAGCATTTT. It translates to CASSRGRDRGHQPQHF.

The rearrangement joins TRBV7-9 to TRBJ1-4; 9 bases agree with TRBD1. The CDR3 extends over 15 amino acids. Germline V lookup: CDR1 SEHNR, CDR2 FQNEAQ (reference sequence). After removal of 1 base from V and 5 bases from J, the junction contained 2 bases not matched to a gene. The CDR3 spells CASSLGGTGNEKLFF. Written as DNA, the CDR3 is TGTGCCAGCAGCTTAGGGGGGACAGGGAATGAAAAACTGTTTTTT. Variable domain in full (rest from reference TRBV7-9 and TRBJ1-4): DTGVSQNPRHKITKRGQNVTFRCDPISEHNRLYWYRQTLGQGPEFLTYFQNEAQLEKSRLLSDRFSAERPKGSFSTLEIQRTEQGDSAMYLCASSLGGTGNEKLFFGSGTQLSVL.

This chain links TRBV15 with TRBJ1-1; D unclear. CDR1 is LNHNV, CDR2 YYDKDF, per germline (reference sequence). V dropped 1 base and J dropped 3 bases, with 15 bases sitting between them. This CDR3 is 16 amino acids long. CDR3 DNA: TGTGCCACCAGCAGAGGAGGGAGGGCTGTGGACACTGAAGCTTTCTTT. It codes for CATSRGGRAVDTEAFF.

The genes are TRBV10-1 and TRBJ2-6, with D perhaps matching TRBD2 (6 bases). This CDR3 has 14 amino acids. Trimming shortened V by 6 bases and J by 4 bases, and 10 bases separated the two germline ends. CDR1 is WNHNN and CDR2 is SYGVQD in the germline V gene (reference sequence). The CDR3 region has the DNA TGCGCCAGCAGCGGAGGGCCCGGGGCCAACGTCCTGACTTTC. As protein: CASSGGPGANVLTF.

CDR3 region: CAWRDPGQGNTEAFF. Here the CDR3 DNA reads TGTGCCTGGAGGGACCCGGGACAGGGGAACACTGAAGCTTTCTTT. The V gene is TRBV30, the J gene TRBJ1-1, with 9 positions matching TRBD1. CDR1 and CDR2 (germline): GTSNPN, SVGIG (reference sequence). The CDR3 is made up of 15 amino acids. J lost 1 base, V lost 3 bases, and 6 bases had no gene match.

As for this clone: Compared with germline, one end of the junction differs, possibly owing to a read error. The chain recombines TRBV18 with TRBJ1-4; maybe TRBD1 (5 bases). Germline V lookup: CDR1 KGHSH, CDR2 LQKENI. The CDR3 runs 16 residues. CDR3 sequence reads: CASSSPGGRKVEKLFF. The CDR3 coding sequence is TGTGCCAGCTCATCACCTGGGGGGAGAAAGGTTGAAAAACTGTTTTTT.

The V gene is TRBV7-2, the J gene TRBJ2-7; D uncertain. V was shortened by 1 base and J by 3 bases, with 7 bases between the two germline ends. CDR1 and CDR2 from the germline V gene are SGHTA and FQGNSA. The CDR3 is 13 residues long. CDR3 coding DNA: TGTGCCAGCAGCTTAGTAGTTAGCTACGAGCAGTACTTC. Amino acids: CASSLVVSYEQYF.

This sequence joins TRBV18 and TRBJ1-1; tentative D call: TRBD1 (5 bases). The CDR3 runs to 16 residues. Germline V CDR1 and CDR2: KGHSH, LQKENI. Trimming shortened V by 0 bases and J by 1 base, and 12 bases separated the two germline ends. CDR3 sequence: CASSPPMGRGNTEAFF. In nucleotides, the CDR3 is TGTGCCAGCTCACCACCGATGGGGCGGGGGAACACTGAAGCTTTCTTT.

This rearrangement joins TRBV6-5 to TRBJ2-7, with 14 positions matching TRBD2. Germline-derived CDR1 and CDR2 are MNHEY and SVGAGI. The CDR3 is made up of 16 amino acids. J was trimmed by 4 bases and V by 4 bases; bases with no gene match: 6. CDR3 amino acids: CASSLGLAGEGYEQYF. The CDR3 coding sequence is TGTGCCAGCAGTTTGGGACTAGCGGGAGAAGGGTACGAGCAGTACTTC.

This clone has only one observation. CDR3 DNA: TGTGCCAGCTCACCACGGGGTCAAGAGACCCAGTACTTC. This gives the protein CASSPRGQETQYF. This chain links TRBV18 with TRBJ2-5, with no clear D. The V gene's germline CDR1 is KGHSH and CDR2 LQKENI. The CDR3 loop spans 13 amino acids. With 1 base removed from V and 2 bases from J, the gap between germline ends came to 5 bases. The variable domain in full, with the rest retrieved from reference TRBV18 and TRBJ2-5, is NAGVMQNPRHLVRRRGQEARLRCSPMKGHSHVYWYRQLPEEGLKFMVYLQKENIIDESGMPKERFSAEFPKEGPSILRIQQVVRGDSAAYFCASSPRGQETQYFGPGTRLLVL.

The rearrangement uses TRBV5-1 and TRBJ1-6; tentatively, D is TRBD1 (5 bases). Germline assignment: CDR1 SGHRS and CDR2 YFSETQ. Trimming left V 4 bases short and J 6 bases short, with 11 bases between. The CDR3 is 14 amino acids. CDR3 region: CASSTDSINSPLHF. As DNA, the CDR3 is TGCGCCAGCAGCACAGACAGCATTAATTCACCCCTCCACTTT. Full variable domain (remainder filled in from reference TRBV5-1 and TRBJ1-6): KAGVTQTPRYLIKTRGQQVTLSCSPISGHRSVSWYQQTPGQGLQFLFEYFSETQRNKGNFPGRFSGRQFSNSRSEMNVSTLELGDSALYLCASSTDSINSPLHFGNGTRLTVT.

CDR3 region: CASSVDGRNTIYF. CDR3 DNA: TGTGCCAGCAGCGTAGACGGGAGAAACACCATATATTTT. The chain carries TRBV9 and TRBJ1-3, with D unclear. The V and J ends lost 0 bases and 5 bases respectively, with 6 bases between them. This CDR3 contains 13 residues. CDR1 and CDR2 (germline): SGDLS, YYNGEE.

In regard to this clone: The junction differs from germline at one of its ends, possibly a read error. V and J are TRBV6-6 and TRBJ2-7, with D perhaps TRBD1 (5 bases). The CDR3 is 11 residues long. Germline values: CDR1 MNHNY, CDR2 SVGAGI (reference sequence). CDR3 sequence reads: CASSYLGAVFF. Written as DNA, the CDR3 is TGTGCCAGCAGTTATCTTGGGGCGGTTTTCTTC.

This clone was seen once. The chain combines TRBV5-8 with TRBJ1-4; D remains ambiguous. Trimming shortened V by 2 bases and J by 6 bases, and 23 bases separated the two germline ends. CDR1 SGHTS and CDR2 YDEGEE come from the germline V gene. CDR3 length: 18 amino acids. Here the CDR3 DNA reads TGTGCCAGCAGCTTTTCCCTATTTTCATCGGGGTATCATGAAAAACTGTTTTTT. Its translation: CASSFSLFSSGYHEKLFF.

The chain carries TRBV5-1 and TRBJ2-1, with 7 bases matching TRBD2. The CDR3 consists of 13 residues. Germline CDR1 reads SGHRS; CDR2 reads YFSETQ. V lost 6 bases, J lost 8 bases, and 8 bases stayed unmatched. CDR3 amino acids: CASKAASGDEQFF. The CDR3 nucleotides read TGCGCCAGCAAGGCTGCAAGCGGGGATGAGCAGTTCTTC. Combining the CDR3 with reference TRBV5-1 and TRBJ2-1 gives the whole variable domain KAGVTQTPRYLIKTRGQQVTLSCSPISGHRSVSWYQQTPGQGLQFLFEYFSETQRNKGNFPGRFSGRQFSNSRSEMNVSTLELGDSALYLCASKAASGDEQFFGPGTRLTVL.

The chain uses TRBV11-2 and TRBJ1-2; TRBD1 matches at 7 bases. The CDR3 totals 13 residues. Germline values: CDR1 SGHAT, CDR2 FQNNGV. V lost 11 bases, J lost 4 bases, and 10 bases stayed unmatched. This CDR3 is CASRQGRSYGYTF. CDR3 DNA: TGTGCCTCGCGACAGGGTCGGAGCTATGGCTACACCTTC.

This chain uses TRBV27 with TRBJ1-4; D might be TRBD1 (6 bases). The CDR3 is 15 residues long. Trimming shortened V by 4 bases and J by 3 bases, and 12 bases separated the two germline ends. Germline loops: CDR1 MNHEY, CDR2 SMNVEV (reference sequence). This CDR3 is CASSYRQGSNEKLFF. In DNA form, the CDR3 reads TGTGCCAGCAGTTACCGTCAGGGGTCTAATGAAAAACTGTTTTTT. Filled out from reference TRBV27 and TRBJ1-4, the complete variable domain reads EAQVTQNPRYLITVTGKKLTVTCSQNMNHEYMSWYRQDPGLGLRQIYYSMNVEVTDKGDVPEGYKVSRKEKRNFPLILESPSPNQTSLYFCASSYRQGSNEKLFFGSGTQLSVL.

The J gene is TRBJ2-1, the V gene TRBV5-4; TRBD2 matches 9 bases. With V trimmed by 4 bases and J by 7 bases, 6 bases remained unmatched. This CDR3 contains 14 residues. Germline V gene sequence: CDR1 SGHNT, CDR2 YYREEE (reference sequence). CDR3 DNA sequence: TGTGCCAGCAGCCCCCGACTAGCGGAGAATGAGCAGTTCTTC. Translation gives CASSPRLAENEQFF.

This clone was seen once. The V call is TRBV27, the J call TRBJ1-1, with D unresolved. CDR1 is MNHEY, CDR2 SMNVEV, per germline (reference sequence). Trimming shortened V by 11 bases and J by 9 bases, and 10 bases separated the two germline ends. The CDR3 loop spans 9 amino acids. CDR3 amino acids: CAPGSQAFF. CDR3 coding DNA: TGTGCCCCCGGGTCTCAAGCTTTCTTT.

In this sample, this clone turned up a few times. The CDR3 coding sequence is TGTGCCAGCAGGAGTGTGGGGGGCAGGACTGAAGCTTTCTTT. It yields the protein CASRSVGGRTEAFF. This chain links TRBV7-9 with TRBJ1-1, with D possibly matching TRBD1 (6 bases). V was clipped by 6 bases and J by 5 bases, with 16 bases between them. Germline V gene lookup returns CDR1 SEHNR and CDR2 FQNEAQ (reference sequence). The CDR3 consists of 14 residues.

This rearrangement joins TRBV7-3 to TRBJ1-6; D call uncertain. CDR1 is SGHTA and CDR2 is FQGTGA in the germline V gene. V lost 1 base and J lost 3, with 10 bases in between. The CDR3 has 16 amino acids. This CDR3 is CASSLNSVNYNSPLHF. Written as DNA, the CDR3 is TGTGCCAGCAGCTTAAATTCGGTGAACTATAATTCACCCCTCCACTTT.